This T cell receptor beta chain was sequenced for a study of cytomegalovirus exposure and HLA in healthy donors. The PCR had 60 Vbeta and 13 Jbeta primers. Some clones are missing from TCRdb's copy, which holds only in-frame ones; the method was immunoSEQ multiplex PCR. Here the sample spans approximately 200,000 clones, roughly 85% being singletons. This CDR3 spans 15 amino acids. V was pared by 1 base and J by 4 bases, with 7 bases of the junction left unmatched. CDR1 LNHDA and CDR2 SQIVND come from the germline V gene (reference sequence). Findings and limits, study-wide: An Asian-associated ancestry cluster reportedly showed fewer N-insertions than the approximately 700-donor mean in a later analysis. Earlier analysis yielded a pattern in which most TCR beta V segments were productive about 90% or about 30% of the time. Rarity held for most TCR sequences, but there were some public TCRs that occurred in many donors.

Turning to this clone: What it binds is unknown.

The clonotype was recovered from a woman between 50 and 59 years old in good health and CMV-seronegative. This chain uses TRBV19 with TRBJ2-7; 7 nucleotides agree with TRBD1. What was sequenced was PBMCs. The CDR3 DNA reads as TGTGCCAGTAGTATAGGGGCGACAGGGAAATACGAGCAGTACTTC. It specifies CASSIGATGKYEQYF.